One sample yielded the 11 T cell receptor beta chains listed below, sequenced in a study of T cells in women clearing cervical HPV infection. Sequenced by immunoSEQ multiplex PCR; TCRdb stores in-frame clones only, minus some. The sample yields approximately 37,000 clones, of which the top ten take up less than 7.5%. Specimen: blood buffy coat. These receptors were taken from a woman aged 18 to 75 with a cervical HPV16 infection that either progressed to CIN3+ or cleared (not recorded which).

Note on this clone: The missing CDR3 end, 3 residues past where the read stops, is filled in from the germline J gene. This chain uses TRBV19 with TRBJ2-4; D is uncertain. CDR1 and CDR2 (germline): LNHDA, SQIVND (reference sequence). The CDR3 has 15 residues. CDR3 DNA, as far as it was read: TGTGCCAGTTGCAACCCTGGGTCGTCTAACTATGGT. It yields the protein CASCNPGSSNYG. In full, the CDR3 is CASCNPGSSNYGQYF.

As regards this clone: From the germline J gene comes the end of the CDR3, since the read stops 3 residues before it. The chain carries TRBV10-3 and TRBJ2-5; 12 bases map to TRBD2. The CDR3 runs to 14 residues. Germline CDR1 ENHRY, CDR2 SYGVKD. Trimming at V came to 10 bases and at J to 5 bases, leaving 8 bases not matched to a gene. Here the CDR3 reads CAKTLAGGIETQYF. The DNA read from the CDR3 is TGTGCCAAAACCCTAGCGGGAGGGATCGAGACC.

On this clone itself: The read terminates 3 residues ahead of where the CDR3 ends, so the germline J gene completes it. The rearrangement joins TRBV20-1 to TRBJ2-7; perhaps TRBD2 as D (6 bases). Germline CDR1 reads DFQATT; CDR2 reads SNEGSKA (reference sequence). There are 15 residues in the CDR3. The V and J ends lost 4 bases and 0 bases respectively, with 16 bases between them. The DNA read from the CDR3 is TGCAGTGCTACAGCGGGTCTTTCTAGCTCCTACGAG. The encoded protein is CSATAGLSSSYE. From start to end, the CDR3 is CSATAGLSSSYEQYF.

Regarding this clone: The missing CDR3 end, 3 residues past where the read stops, is filled in from the germline J gene. This chain uses TRBV20-1 with TRBJ2-3; 11 bases match TRBD2. Germline assignment: CDR1 DFQATT and CDR2 SNEGSKA (reference sequence). Trimming cost V 0 bases and J 5 bases; bases outside gene matches: 7. CDR3 length equals 16 residues. The CDR3 sequence is CSARDISGGAGDTQYF. The covered CDR3 bases are TGCAGTGCTAGAGATATTAGCGGGGGGGCCGGAGATACG.

With regard to this clone: Read sequence stops 3 residues before the CDR3 end, and the germline J gene provides the missing end. The chain is built from TRBV30 and TRBJ2-7; D is unclear. The CDR3 has 12 residues. Germline CDR1 reads GTSNPN; CDR2 reads SVGIG (reference sequence). V lost 3 bases and J lost 0, with 6 bases in between. The CDR3 DNA, read in part, is TGTGCCTGGAGCCACAGCTCCTACGAG. Translation: CAWSHSSYE. The complete CDR3 protein is CAWSHSSYEQYF. The full variable domain, its missing parts supplied by reference TRBV30 and TRBJ2-7, is SQTIHQWPATLVQPVGSPLSLECTVEGTSNPNLYWYRQAAGRGLQLLFYSVGIGQISSEVPQNLSASRPQDRQFILSSKKLLLSDSGFYLCAWSHSSYEQYFGPGTRLTVT.

Of note for this clone: The read finishes 3 residues shy of the CDR3 end, and the germline J gene is used to complete it. The rearrangement links TRBV30 to TRBJ2-5, with 9 bases matching TRBD1. CDR3 length: 12 amino acids. Germline lookup yields CDR1 GTSNPN and CDR2 SVGIG (reference sequence). Trimming took 5 bases from V and 5 from J; bases not matched to a gene: 3. CDR3 DNA (partial): TGTGCCTGGTCACAGGGGGCTGAGACC. Its translation: CAWSQGAET. The entire CDR3 reads CAWSQGAETQYF.

About this clone: The read falls 3 residues short of the CDR3 end, and the missing part is taken from the germline J gene. The chain is built from TRBV7-9 and TRBJ1-5; 9 bases line up with TRBD1. V trimming: 5 bases; J trimming: 7 bases; junction bases outside the gene matches: 9. Germline lookup yields CDR1 SEHNR and CDR2 FQNEAQ (reference sequence). The CDR3 runs 15 residues. CDR3 protein: CASSPLQGAGQPQHF. The sequenced part of the CDR3 DNA is TGTGCCAGCAGCCCACTACAGGGGGCAGGGCAGCCC.

As concerns this clone: The sequenced fragment ends 3 residues before the CDR3 boundary, so the rest is inferred from the germline J gene. The chain couples TRBV11-2 to TRBJ1-6; TRBD1 agrees at 9 bases. V shed 7 bases, J shed 10 bases, and the junction held 8 bases outside the gene matches. The CDR3 has 14 amino acids. The germline gives CDR1 SGHAT, CDR2 FQNNGV. The CDR3 DNA, read in part, is TGTGCCAGCACCCGAGGACAGGGGAGGTCACCC. This encodes CASTRGQGRSP. The whole CDR3 sequence is CASTRGQGRSPLHF.

Notes on this clone: Sequence at one end of the junction differs from germline and may be a read error. Sequencing ends 3 residues short of the CDR3 end; the germline J gene provides the rest. V is TRBV4-1 and J is TRBJ2-4; tentative D call: TRBD1 (5 bases). Germline CDR1 MGHRA, CDR2 YSYEKL. The CDR3 has 15 residues. The CDR3 bases that were read are TGCACCAGCAGCCCCAGTTTGGGGCCGAACTATGGT. Residues: CTSSPSLGPNYG. The whole CDR3 is CTSSPSLGPNYGQYF.

Notes on this clone: Read sequence stops 3 residues before the CDR3 end, and the germline J gene provides the missing end. This rearrangement joins TRBV15 to TRBJ2-3; maybe TRBD1 (5 bases). Germline loops: CDR1 LNHNV, CDR2 YYDKDF (reference sequence). Trimming took off 6 bases at V and 5 bases at J, with 27 bases between the two ends. CDR3 size: 18 residues. CDR3 bases read: TGTGCCACCAGTTTCCAAATCTCCGTCCAAACCCAGGGAGATACG. Translation: CATSFQISVQTQGDT. The full CDR3 is CATSFQISVQTQGDTQYF.

Comment on this clone: The observed sequence ends 3 residues before the CDR3 terminus, with the missing tail filled in from the germline J gene. This chain links TRBV2 with TRBJ1-2; TRBD1 matches at 7 bases. The germline CDR1 and CDR2 sequences are SNHLY and FYNNEI. The junction had 6 bases not matched to a gene; V was cut back by 8 bases and J by 6 bases. This CDR3 is built from 12 residues. The DNA read from the CDR3 is TGTGCCAGCCAGGGGGGTAGTAATGGC. Translating gives CASQGGSNG. The whole CDR3 reads CASQGGSNGYTF.